The rows below give T cell receptor beta chains drawn from one sample of a study of human T cells and chemical hapten exposure. One entry per CDR3 protein, called by TCRdb with MiXCR from the RACE reads. The table has 150,000 to 200,000 distinct CDR3 sequences, around 30% seen once. The sample consisted of whole blood, taken in connection with sensitization to the hapten diphenylcyclopropenone (DPC). The origin of the receptors is a woman in her 30s with alopecia areata. Some clones in this sample may be carry-over from other donors' samples. CDR3s include the opening cysteine and the closing phenylalanine or tryptophan. The order of the fields is V gene, D gene, clone size, J gene, CDR3 DNA, CDR3 protein. The D gene is left open where the match is weak. The size entry is marked missing in some rows and otherwise reads once, few, many or a size class.

TRBV4-1	TRBD1	few	TRBJ1-1	TGCGCCAGCAGCCAAGAGCCGGGACAGGGAGTGAACACTGAAGCTTTCTTT	CASSQEPGQGVNTEAFF
TRBV7-3	NA	NA	TRBJ1-1	TGTGCCAGCAGCTTAACGAGGGGGGGTGAAGCTTTCTTT	CASSLTRGGEAFF
TRBV6-6	NA	NA	TRBJ2-7	TGTGCCAGCAGTCTGGAAGCCATCTACGAGCAGTACTTC	CASSLEAIYEQYF
TRBV28	NA	NA	TRBJ1-1	TGTGCCAGCAGTTCTTCATTGAACACTGAAGCTTTCTTT	CASSSSLNTEAFF
TRBV20-1	NA	few	TRBJ2-3	TGCAGTGCTAGAAGTCCAGGCCGAAACACAGATACGCAGTATTTT	CSARSPGRNTDTQYF
TRBV15	NA	NA	TRBJ1-1	TGTGCCACCAGCAGATTGTTAGGAAACACTGAAGCTTTCTTT	CATSRLLGNTEAFF
TRBV30	NA	few	TRBJ1-3	TGTGCCTGGAGTAAGAAGGGAACTCCTGGAAACACCATATATTTT	CAWSKKGTPGNTIYF
TRBV7-9	NA	NA	TRBJ1-2	TGTGCCAGCAGCTTAGGTTCGGCGGGTCAGTATGGCTACACCTTC	CASSLGSAGQYGYTF
TRBV25-1	TRBD2	few	TRBJ2-5	TGTGCCAGCAGTGAATGGGGAAGACTAGCGGGACAAGAGACCCAGTACTTC	CASSEWGRLAGQETQYF
TRBV6-5	NA	few	TRBJ2-7	TGTGCCAGCAGTTACGGGCTCAGGTGGACTGGGCGGGGAACGTCCTACGAGCAGTACTTC	CASSYGLRWTGRGTSYEQYF
TRBV11-3	NA	NA	TRBJ2-1	TGTGCCAGCAGCTTCGGACTTGACAATGAGCAGTTCTTC	CASSFGLDNEQFF
TRBV29-1	NA	few	TRBJ2-5	TGCAGCGTTGTAGGATGGGTTCTCCAAGAGACCCAGTACTTC	CSVVGWVLQETQYF
TRBV28	NA	few	TRBJ1-2	TGTGCCAGCAGTTCGGGCAGGGCCCATGGCTACACCTTC	CASSSGRAHGYTF
TRBV5-1	TRBD2	few	TRBJ2-7	TGCGCCAGCAGCAACGACCTGGGAGGGTCCTACGAGCAGTACTTC	CASSNDLGGSYEQYF
TRBV5-1	NA	NA	TRBJ1-1	TGCGCCAGCAGCCTGCAAGGGGGAGACGGGAATGAAGCTTTCTTT	CASSLQGGDGNEAFF
TRBV6-1	NA	NA	TRBJ1-1	TGTGCCAGCAGTGAACACGGGGCGGCTTTCTTT	CASSEHGAAFF
TRBV6-2/TRBV6-3	TRBD1	NA	TRBJ1-2	TGTGCCAGCAGTTCGGGACAGGGATGGTACGGCTACACCTTC	CASSSGQGWYGYTF
TRBV20-1	TRBD2	few	TRBJ2-3	TGCAGTGCTAGAGTGACTAGCGGCTCAGATACGCAGTATTTT	CSARVTSGSDTQYF
TRBV3-1	TRBD2	NA	TRBJ2-1	TGTGCCAGCAGCCCCCGGGAGGGCAATGAGCAGTTCTTC	CASSPREGNEQFF
TRBV7-2	NA	few	TRBJ1-4	TGTGCCAGCAGCACAAGACAGGATGAAAAACTGTTTTTT	CASSTRQDEKLFF
TRBV7-6	NA	NA	TRBJ2-3	TGTGCCAGCAGCTTATTCGCCCGGACTAGGGGGAGCCATACGCAGTATTTT	CASSLFARTRGSHTQYF
TRBV6-6	NA	few	TRBJ1-2	TGTGCCAGCGCCTGGGGGGGAGGGGCAGACTATGGCTACACCTTC	CASAWGGGADYGYTF
TRBV5-1	NA	NA	TRBJ2-3	TGCGCCAGCAGCCTGGCACAGGATACGCAGTATTTT	CASSLAQDTQYF
TRBV28	NA	NA	TRBJ2-3	TGTGCCAGCAGTCCCGGAGGAGCGCGCACAGATACGCAGTATTTT	CASSPGGARTDTQYF
TRBV29-1	NA	NA	TRBJ1-1	TGCAGCGTTGACCTGGTCACTGAAGCTTTCTTT	CSVDLVTEAFF
TRBV10-3	NA	NA	TRBJ1-5	TGTGCCATCAGTGGGAACAGGAGCAATCAGCCCCAGCATTTT	CAISGNRSNQPQHF
TRBV10-2	NA	NA	TRBJ2-3	TGCGCCAGCAGTGAGCCCTCTAGTCCTAGCACAGATACGCAGTATTTT	CASSEPSSPSTDTQYF
TRBV9	NA	NA	TRBJ1-3	TGTGCCAGCAGCGCTGTACAGGGCTCTGGAAACACCATATATTTT	CASSAVQGSGNTIYF